Below are 28 T cell receptor beta chains sequenced from a single sample in a study of T cell repertoires in cytomegalovirus infection. Their target antigens are unknown. TCRdb re-called the reads through MiXCR, storing one row per CDR3 protein. The data hold some 350,000 distinct CDR3 sequences, with roughly 28% observed a single time. The sample consisted of cultured PBMCs, taken from culture after CMV antigen stimulation. The receptors here all came from a human donor in good health (CMV status not recorded). Some clones in this sample may be carry-over from other donors' samples.

This clonotype was found a few times. V usage is TRBV10-3 and J usage is TRBJ2-1; 7 bases are a match to TRBD2. Trimming at V came to 11 bases and at J to 7 bases, leaving 8 bases not matched to a gene. The CDR3 consists of 12 residues. Germline CDR1 and CDR2: ENHRY and SYGVKD. The CDR3 here is CASWTGGNEQFF. The CDR3 DNA is TGTGCCTCCTGGACGGGAGGTAATGAGCAGTTCTTC.

This clonotype was observed a handful of times. This chain uses TRBV20-1 with TRBJ2-1; 7 bases are a match to TRBD1. The CDR3 has 10 amino acids. Germline V gene data show CDR1 as DFQATT and CDR2 as SNEGSKA (reference sequence). The V gene end was trimmed by 7 bases and the J gene end by 8 bases; junction bases not matched to a gene: 2. The CDR3 DNA is TGCAGTGTTAGGGGGCATGAGCAGTTCTTC. This sequence encodes CSVRGHEQFF.

The chain carries TRBV11-2 and TRBJ1-1; no reliable D call. This CDR3 comprises 16 residues. Trimming cost V 2 bases and J 1 base, with 14 bases left between them. The germline V gene has CDR1 SGHAT and CDR2 FQNNGV. CDR3 region: CASSLWVKQQNTEAFF. The CDR3 DNA reads TGTGCCAGCAGCTTATGGGTGAAACAGCAGAACACTGAAGCTTTCTTT.

This clonotype was detected a few times. CDR3 amino acids: CASSDTGGRDYNEQFF. CDR3 sequence (DNA): TGTGCCAGCAGTGACACTGGCGGGAGGGACTACAATGAGCAGTTCTTC. V usage is TRBV6-1 and J usage is TRBJ2-1, with 9 bases aligning to TRBD2. In germline, CDR1 is MNHNS, CDR2 SASEGT. J lost 3 bases, V lost 3 bases, and 6 bases had no gene match. The CDR3 loop spans 16 amino acids.

CDR3 residues: CASSPMSAGVKDTQYF. The CDR3 nucleotides read TGTGCCAGCTCACCAATGTCAGCGGGAGTGAAAGATACGCAGTATTTT. The chain carries TRBV18 and TRBJ2-3; TRBD2 matches 8 bases. The CDR3 has 16 amino acids. Germline trimming cut 2 bases from V and 5 bases from J; bases unmatched to any gene: 9. Germline V CDR1 and CDR2: KGHSH, LQKENI.

Comments on this clonotype: An end of the junction does not agree with germline; a read error may underlie this. V usage is TRBV4-1 and J usage is TRBJ2-7; 8 positions match TRBD1. The CDR3 length is 14 residues. Germline V gene lookup returns CDR1 MGHRA and CDR2 YSYEKL. The CDR3 spells CASSHPRGRGEQYF. The CDR3 DNA reads TGTGCCAGCAGCCATCCCAGGGGGCGCGGCGAGCAGTACTTC.

The CDR3 bases are TGTGCCATCAGTGAGTCGATAGGCCAGGTTTATGGCTACACCTTC. Amino acid sequence: CAISESIGQVYGYTF. This chain links TRBV10-3 with TRBJ1-2, with no clear D. Germline V gene data show CDR1 as ENHRY and CDR2 as SYGVKD. CDR3 length: 15 amino acids. V dropped 0 bases and J dropped 5 bases, with 13 bases sitting between them.

This clonotype was detected only once. The chain recombines TRBV29-1 with TRBJ2-7, with unresolved D. The CDR3 sequence is 13 residues long. From germline, CDR1 is SQVTM and CDR2 ANQGSEA. Trimming removed 0 bases from V and 2 bases from J, with 8 bases in between. As DNA, the CDR3 is TGCAGCGTTGAAGATTCCCAGGCCTACGAGCAGTACTTC. Translating it yields CSVEDSQAYEQYF.

This chain connects TRBV7-3 to TRBJ1-5, with 8 bases matching TRBD1. There are 15 residues in the CDR3. Germline values: CDR1 SGHTA, CDR2 FQGTGA. V trimming: 5 bases; J trimming: 3 bases; junction bases outside the gene matches: 6. CDR3: CASSGRGPFNQPQHF. In DNA, the CDR3 is TGTGCCAGCAGCGGCAGGGGGCCATTCAATCAGCCCCAGCATTTT.

The chain employs TRBV7-9 and TRBJ2-2; no definite D call. The CDR3 contains 16 residues. Germline V gene lookup returns CDR1 SEHNR and CDR2 FQNEAQ (reference sequence). Trimming took off 2 bases at V and 1 base at J, with 11 bases between the two ends. CDR3 region: CASSLSQNWNTGELFF. CDR3 sequence (DNA): TGTGCCAGCAGCTTATCGCAGAACTGGAACACCGGGGAGCTGTTTTTT.

This clonotype was detected only a few times. This chain joins TRBV7-6 and TRBJ2-1, with D possibly called TRBD1 or TRBD2 (5 bases each). The CDR3 extends over 14 amino acids. V was shortened by 5 bases and J by 6 bases, with 14 bases between the two germline ends. In germline, CDR1 is SGHVS, CDR2 FNYEAQ. Here the CDR3 DNA reads TGTGCCAGCAGCGGATTGGGGGATAGCAATGAGCAGTTCTTC. As protein: CASSGLGDSNEQFF.

The V gene is TRBV11-1, the J gene TRBJ1-2; TRBD1 might be the D (6 bases). The germline CDR1 and CDR2 sequences are SGHAT and FQDESV (reference sequence). V lost 4 bases to trimming and J lost 2 bases, with 11 bases between them. The CDR3 spans 14 residues. The CDR3 DNA is TGTGCCAGCAGCTCTTCGCAGGGGAACTATGGCTACACCTTC. Translated, it gives CASSSSQGNYGYTF.

The sample holds a few counts of this clonotype. The chain links TRBV7-9 to TRBJ1-1, with D tentatively TRBD1 (6 bases). Trimming stripped 8 bases from V and 1 base from J, with 20 bases between. Germline V gene data show CDR1 as SEHNR and CDR2 as FQNEAQ (reference sequence). This CDR3 has 16 residues. The chain's CDR3 is CASRLSGTGKNTEAFF. Written as DNA, the CDR3 is TGTGCCAGCCGCCTAAGTGGAACAGGGAAGAACACTGAAGCTTTCTTT.

This clonotype has just a few counts. The rearrangement joins TRBV6-2 or TRBV6-3 to TRBJ2-2; the D gene is possibly TRBD1 (6 bases). CDR1 MNHEY and CDR2 SVGEGT come from the germline V gene. The CDR3 contains 14 residues. The ends were cut back, 5 bases at V and 7 bases at J, with 14 bases in the middle. The CDR3 nucleotides are TGTGCCAGCAGTAGGGGGACCTGGGGCGGGGAGCTGTTTTTT. It is translated as CASSRGTWGGELFF.

This clonotype has only a few counts. CDR3 nucleotide sequence: TGTGCCAGCAGTCCCACGACAGGGGGCTTCTATGGCTACACCTTC. The encoded protein is CASSPTTGGFYGYTF. The V call is TRBV12-3 or TRBV12-4, the J call TRBJ1-2, with 10 bases matching TRBD1. This CDR3 contains 15 residues. V lost 5 bases to trimming and J lost 4 bases; unmatched junction nucleotides: 7.

The table lists this clonotype with many counts. The rearrangement links TRBV4-1 to TRBJ1-1; D might be TRBD1 (6 bases). V shed 0 bases and J shed 7 bases, with 12 bases lying between them. CDR1 MGHRA and CDR2 YSYEKL come from the germline V gene. This CDR3 is built from 14 residues. The CDR3 loop reads CASSQEPGVIEAFF. The CDR3 DNA follows: TGCGCCAGCAGCCAAGAACCAGGGGTGATTGAAGCTTTCTTT.

Concerning this clonotype itself: Given a much more abundant clone one base away, this may be a read error. CDR3 DNA: TGTACCAGCAGCGCACCCTTTGGACAGGCCGCAGGGTATGGCTACACCTTC. Protein: CTSSAPFGQAAGYGYTF. The chain carries TRBV9 and TRBJ1-2; 7 bases agree with TRBD1. Germline CDR1 SGDLS, CDR2 YYNGEE. There are 17 residues in the CDR3.

This clonotype came up many times. The gene calls are TRBV7-2 and TRBJ1-4; D possibly corresponds to TRBD1 (5 bases). Germline CDR1 reads SGHTA; CDR2 reads FQGNSA. The length of the CDR3 is 15 residues. Trimming took off 4 bases at V and 0 bases at J, with 9 bases between the two ends. The CDR3 sequence is CASSSGLTTNEKLFF. As DNA, the CDR3 is TGTGCCAGCAGCTCGGGACTGACAACTAATGAAAAACTGTTTTTT.

The rearrangement joins TRBV12-3 or TRBV12-4 to TRBJ2-7; the D gene could be TRBD1 or TRBD2 (6 bases each). The CDR3 has 15 residues. Deletions cut 3 bases from V and 0 bases from J, with 12 bases between. DNA of the CDR3: TGTGCCAGCAGTTTTGCCAGGGGACTCTCCTACGAGCAGTACTTC. Protein product: CASSFARGLSYEQYF.

This clonotype was counted a few times. The CDR3 loop is CASSPDRDLFF. The CDR3 DNA follows: TGTGCCAGCAGTCCGGACAGGGACCTGTTTTTT. The chain combines TRBV12-3 or TRBV12-4 with TRBJ1-4; 8 nucleotides line up with TRBD1. The CDR3 loop spans 11 amino acids. J lost 14 bases, V lost 5 bases, and 4 bases had no gene match.

This clonotype was counted between two and nine times. The J gene is TRBJ1-5, the V gene TRBV7-8, with TRBD1 matching 8 bases. Germline V gives CDR1 SGHVS, CDR2 FQNEAQ. The ends lost 4 bases at V and 5 bases at J; junction bases unmatched: 7. This CDR3 is 15 amino acids long. The CDR3 coding sequence is TGTGCCAGCAGCTCGGGACAGGAGCGGGATCAGCCCCAGCATTTT. This sequence encodes CASSSGQERDQPQHF.

This chain uses TRBV5-3 with TRBJ2-1; TRBD1 matches at 10 bases. TRBV5-3 falls under the ORF class, with uncertain function. CDR3 size: 15 residues. The V and J ends lost 8 bases and 10 bases, in that order; junction bases with no gene match: 15. In nucleotides, the CDR3 is TGTGCCAGCAGCCTGGACAGGGGGAGTCTCAGAGAGCAGTTCTTC. Translated: CASSLDRGSLREQFF.

V gene TRBV5-1 combines with J gene TRBJ2-2; 7 bases map to TRBD1. Germline CDR1 SGHRS, CDR2 YFSETQ. CDR3 length: 15 residues. Losses at the gene ends were 1 base for V and 5 bases for J; bases not matched to a gene: 5. CDR3 DNA: TGCGCCAGCAGCTTGACAGGGGTGAAAACCGGGGAGCTGTTTTTT. Amino acids: CASSLTGVKTGELFF. Full variable domain (outside the CDR3, taken from reference TRBV5-1 and TRBJ2-2): KAGVTQTPRYLIKTRGQQVTLSCSPISGHRSVSWYQQTPGQGLQFLFEYFSETQRNKGNFPGRFSGRQFSNSRSEMNVSTLELGDSALYLCASSLTGVKTGELFFGEGSRLTVL.

The chain links TRBV4-1 to TRBJ2-5, with D hard to call. V lost 4 bases to trimming and J lost 3 bases, with 12 bases between them. The germline CDR1 and CDR2 sequences are MGHRA and YSYEKL. This CDR3 is 14 amino acids long. CDR3 in amino acids: CASSPLPAEETQYF. The CDR3 bases are TGCGCCAGCAGCCCACTACCGGCAGAAGAGACCCAGTACTTC.

This clonotype was seen a few times. The rearrangement links TRBV7-6 to TRBJ2-3, with 7 positions matching TRBD2. Trimming took 5 bases from V and 0 from J; bases not matched to a gene: 5. CDR3 length equals 15 residues. The germline V gene has CDR1 SGHVS and CDR2 FNYEAQ. The CDR3 loop is CASSPGGTSTDTQYF. The CDR3 nucleotides read TGTGCCAGCAGCCCCGGGGGGACTAGCACAGATACGCAGTATTTT.

The chain uses TRBV9 and TRBJ2-7; no clear D gene. Germline V gives CDR1 SGDLS, CDR2 YYNGEE. V lost 0 bases to trimming and J lost 4 bases, with 14 bases between them. The CDR3 totals 15 residues. CDR3 amino acids: CASSVEAGLGYEQYF. As DNA, the CDR3 is TGTGCCAGCAGCGTAGAAGCAGGATTGGGGTACGAGCAGTACTTC.

This clonotype was counted ten times or more. This rearrangement joins TRBV7-2 to TRBJ2-7; D gene ambiguous. This CDR3 has 17 residues. Trimming left V 0 bases short and J 4 bases short, with 19 bases between. Germline V gene lookup returns CDR1 SGHTA and CDR2 FQGNSA. CDR3 nucleotides: TGTGCCAGCAGCTTAGCCCCCGTAGAATTGGGTGGGTACGAGCAGTACTTC. Its translation: CASSLAPVELGGYEQYF.

The rearrangement uses TRBV5-1 and TRBJ1-1, with 8 bases aligning to TRBD1. CDR3 length equals 14 residues. Germline trimming cut 1 base from V and 8 bases from J; bases unmatched to any gene: 7. Germline assignment: CDR1 SGHRS and CDR2 YFSETQ. The CDR3, as DNA: TGCGCCAGCAGCTTGAGAGGACAGGGACGGGAAGCTTTCTTT. Its translation is CASSLRGQGREAFF.